The 14 T cell receptor beta chains presented below share a single source sample, sequenced in a study of blood T cell repertoires in COVID-19. The protocol was immunoSEQ multiplex PCR, while the TCRdb copy is restricted to in-frame clones and leaves out a portion. Counted here are over 450,000 clones, 89% occurring once; the ten biggest clones make up 0.9%. What was sequenced was peripheral blood. These receptors were taken from a man aged 18-30 years with COVID-19, enrolled during active disease.

The chain combines TRBV6-5 with TRBJ1-1, with D perhaps matching TRBD1 (6 bases). CDR1 MNHEY and CDR2 SVGAGI come from the germline V gene. The CDR3 loop spans 16 amino acids. V lost 0 bases to trimming and J lost 0 bases, with 11 bases between them. This CDR3 reads CASSYSFDRMNTEAFF. DNA for the CDR3: TGTGCCAGCAGTTACTCATTCGACAGGATGAACACTGAAGCTTTCTTT.

The chain combines TRBV6-5 with TRBJ2-7, with 8 bases aligning to TRBD1. This CDR3 comprises 16 residues. Losses at the gene ends were 2 bases for V and 0 bases for J; bases not matched to a gene: 6. Germline V gene sequence: CDR1 MNHEY, CDR2 SVGAGI. Written as DNA, the CDR3 is TGTGCCAGCAGTTACGCGGGACAGGCCATCTCCTACGAGCAGTACTTC. It encodes CASSYAGQAISYEQYF.

The chain employs TRBV7-9 and TRBJ2-5; possibly TRBD2 for D (6 bases). Germline CDR1 reads SEHNR; CDR2 reads FQNEAQ (reference sequence). The ends were cut back, 3 bases at V and 7 bases at J, with 15 bases in the middle. The CDR3 covers 14 residues. CDR3 sequence reads: CASSFGGEGGTQYF. CDR3 DNA: TGTGCCAGCAGCTTTGGCGGGGAAGGAGGGACCCAGTACTTC.

The chain couples TRBV4-1 to TRBJ2-1; D not certain. V was shortened by 1 base and J by 6 bases, with 10 bases between the two germline ends. Germline CDR1 is MGHRA and CDR2 is YSYEKL. The CDR3 length is 14 residues. The CDR3 loop is CASSQAYAPNEQFF. Here the CDR3 DNA reads TGCGCCAGCAGCCAAGCCTATGCTCCCAATGAGCAGTTCTTC.

The rearrangement joins TRBV3-1 (or the pseudogene TRBV3-2) to TRBJ2-7; no definite D call. Germline V gives CDR1 LGHDT, CDR2 YNNKEL (reference sequence). V lost 5 bases, J lost 1 base, and 6 bases lay in between. The CDR3 covers 12 residues. DNA for the CDR3: TGTGCCAGCAGCACAACATCCTACGAGCAGTACTTC. It yields the protein CASSTTSYEQYF.

This chain links TRBV5-1 with TRBJ2-2; possibly TRBD1 for D (6 bases). Trimming removed 2 bases from V and 0 bases from J, with 8 bases in between. The CDR3 covers 15 residues. CDR1 is SGHRS, CDR2 YFSETQ, per germline. The CDR3 coding sequence is TGCGCCAGCAGCTTTCGGGACACGAACACCGGGGAGCTGTTTTTT. Amino acid sequence: CASSFRDTNTGELFF.

The gene calls are TRBV27 and TRBJ2-7; 9 bases are shared with TRBD1. V shed 6 bases and J 7 bases; nucleotides not matched to a gene: 7. The CDR3 extends over 13 amino acids. Germline CDR1 reads MNHEY; CDR2 reads SMNVEV (reference sequence). The DNA for the CDR3 is TGTGCCAGCAGGAGACAGGGGGAAAGGGAGCAGTACTTC. Translated: CASRRQGEREQYF.

The chain combines TRBV11-3 with TRBJ2-3; D is possibly TRBD1 (5 bases). V was trimmed by 5 bases and J by 3 bases, leaving 15 bases between them. CDR1 and CDR2 from the germline V gene are SGHNT and YENEEA. This CDR3 region has 15 residues. The CDR3 sequence is CASSATKGLTDTQYF. DNA of the CDR3: TGTGCCAGCAGCGCCACTAAGGGGCTGACAGATACGCAGTATTTT. Full variable domain (remainder filled in from reference TRBV11-3 and TRBJ2-3): EAGVVQSPRYKIIEKKQPVAFWCNPISGHNTLYWYLQNLGQGPELLIRYENEEAVDDSQLPKDRFSAERLKGVDSTLKIQPAELGDSAVYLCASSATKGLTDTQYFGPGTRLTVL.

A note on this clone: Other DNA sequences in this sample translate to the same CDR3. This rearrangement joins TRBV19 to TRBJ2-1; no firm D call. CDR3 size: 15 residues. The germline V and J ends were trimmed by 1 base and 0 bases, with 7 bases remaining between them. CDR1 is LNHDA, CDR2 SQIVND, per germline (reference sequence). The CDR3 DNA is TGTGCCAGTAGTATAGGGCAAAGCTCCTACAATGAGCAGTTCTTC. Residues: CASSIGQSSYNEQFF.

The J gene is TRBJ2-2, the V gene TRBV5-4; tentative D call: TRBD1 (5 bases). The CDR3 is made up of 14 amino acids. V was pared by 0 bases and J by 8 bases, with 11 bases between. Per germline, CDR1 SGHNT and CDR2 YYREEE (reference sequence). The CDR3 reads CASSLAKGIGELFF. As DNA, the CDR3 is TGTGCCAGCAGCTTGGCAAAGGGGATAGGGGAGCTGTTTTTT. The full variable domain, its missing parts supplied by reference TRBV5-4 and TRBJ2-2, is ETGVTQSPTHLIKTRGQQVTLRCSSQSGHNTVSWYQQALGQGPQFIFQYYREEENGRGNFPPRFSGLQFPNYSSELNVNALELDDSALYLCASSLAKGIGELFFGEGSRLTVL.

This chain uses TRBV30 with TRBJ1-6; D remains ambiguous. Between the trimmed V and J ends, which lost 3 bases and 3 bases, there was a span of 6 bases. The germline V gene has CDR1 GTSNPN and CDR2 SVGIG (reference sequence). The CDR3 loop spans 13 amino acids. The CDR3 loop reads CAWSGNYNSPLHF. The CDR3 bases are TGTGCCTGGAGCGGGAACTATAATTCACCCCTCCACTTT.

The gene calls are TRBV2 and TRBJ1-1; D unresolved. Trimming removed 0 bases at V and 0 bases at J, with 5 bases between. CDR1 is SNHLY and CDR2 is FYNNEI in the germline V gene. The CDR3 loop spans 14 amino acids. The CDR3 reads CASSEAGMNTEAFF. The CDR3 DNA follows: TGTGCCAGCAGTGAAGCGGGCATGAACACTGAAGCTTTCTTT.

This clone was seen a handful of times. The chain is built from TRBV28 and TRBJ1-6, with D tentatively TRBD1 (5 bases). V was pared by 8 bases and J by 14 bases, with 25 bases between. The CDR3 runs to 15 residues. Looked up from germline, CDR1 is MDHEN and CDR2 is SYDVKM. CDR3 residues: CASLGTGREGFTLHF. CDR3 in DNA: TGTGCCAGCTTGGGTACCGGCAGGGAGGGATTCACCCTCCACTTT.

Turning to this clone: In the same sample, other DNA sequences code for this CDR3. This CDR3 is CASSLGHNTGELFF. DNA for the CDR3: TGTGCCAGCAGCTTAGGACACAACACCGGGGAGCTGTTTTTT. The V and J genes are TRBV11-3 and TRBJ2-2; D is unresolved. Between the trimmed V and J ends, which lost 1 base and 2 bases, there was a span of 5 bases. Per the germline V gene, CDR1 is SGHNT and CDR2 is YENEEA. The CDR3 is 14 amino acids. Using reference TRBV11-3 and TRBJ2-2 for the parts outside the CDR3, the full variable domain is EAGVVQSPRYKIIEKKQPVAFWCNPISGHNTLYWYLQNLGQGPELLIRYENEEAVDDSQLPKDRFSAERLKGVDSTLKIQPAELGDSAVYLCASSLGHNTGELFFGEGSRLTVL.